This T cell receptor beta chain emerged from a study of T cell responses to AZD1222 COVID-19 vaccine (dated by TCRdb to 2020 to 2022). With regard to the full study: AZD1222 recipients whose second dose came at about 4 weeks and those whose second dose came at about 12 weeks were combined into one group, since spike-specific TCR depth and breadth did not differ between the two schedules. TCR sequencing was performed for about 250 trial participants, of whom some 200 were given two doses of AZD1222 and 26 were given two doses of MenACWY control vaccine. Trial participants were enrolled by age into 18-55, 56-69 and 70-plus year subgroups, with roughly 150, 30 and 60 TCR-sequenced participants respectively. Paper-wide results and their limitations: In the small 56-69-year group, the increase in depth fell short of significance, most likely because of low power. Because no samples from the day 14 peak response were available, repertoires could be characterized only after the peak T cell response. Most participants were white British and females outnumbered males, and the authors suggested that clonal diversity may have been underestimated. CD4 TCRs associated with the vaccine covered the entire spike protein, and the dominant responses were in regions 160-218 and 743-854. After two AZD1222 doses, spike-specific TCR breadth and depth were significantly higher than at day 0 and than in MenACWY recipients. Reportedly, close to half of the unique spike-specific TCRs recognized epitopes lying outside the regions that are mutated in the B.1.351 and B.1.1.7 variants. Only five or six AZD1222 recipients were SARS-CoV-2 seropositive at baseline, limiting conclusions about previously exposed vaccinees.

The CDR3 regions of human TCRbeta chains were analyzed by immunosequencing. Regarding the original processing steps: Repertoire TCRs were matched against a reference library of SARS-CoV-2-specific TCRs generated with the MIRA antigen-specificity platform. Breadth was defined as the fraction of unique TCRs that were SARS-CoV-2-associated, and depth was defined as the fraction of total T cells that were SARS-CoV-2-associated. Using the MIRA data, each spike-specific TCR was assigned both to the spike region to which the TCR was reactive and to a CD4 or CD8 class. Log10-transformed breadth and depth values were compared by one-way ANOVA with Sidak's multiple comparisons tests. TCRdb retrieved this table from immuneACCESS and kept in-frame rearrangements only. Not all clones are present; in checked studies, unresolved V genes account for under half, and no reason is known for the remainder. The V and J calls and the clone size are those of that table, but D and trimming were determined from the DNA. Counted in this sample were approximately 150,000 clones; 80% to 95% of them appeared once. The ten largest account for approximately 2.2% of the sample.

This clone showed up just once. Its antigen target is currently unknown. Nothing much larger sits one base from this clone, and base qualities are not available. The time point label for this specimen denotes: baseline before first vaccination. Samples from vaccinated people were obtained from the UK trials COV001 and COV002, which included a single-blind randomized controlled phase 2/3 trial of AZD1222 (ChAdOx1 nCoV-19) in healthy adults. For TCRbeta chain sequencing, PBMC samples from trial participants were taken at day 0 and at day 28 after the second dose. The material was peripheral blood, obtained on day 0 of AZD1222 vaccination. This clonotype originated in an adult in good health.

The CDR3 is CASSGDGSYEQYF. In nucleotides, the sequence is TGTGCCAGCAGTGGGGACGGTTCCTACGAGCAGTACTTC. The chain is made from TRBV12-3 or TRBV12-4 and TRBJ2-7; the D segment might be TRBD1 or TRBD2, since each matches 5 bases. V is cut by 5 bases and J by 1 base, and the space between the germline ends is 9 bases. The CDR3, cysteine through phenylalanine, is 13 amino acids long. Only CDR3 DNA remains: 39 bases, in frame from the first base.